This TCR beta chain was captured in a study of blood T cell repertoires in COVID-19. Overall study context: COVID-19 samples from acute and convalescent phases originated in the United States, Italy and Spain. Nucleic acid was either cDNA or gDNA, and it came from T cells, B-cell-depleted T cells, or PBMCs.

About this clone: The sample holds other DNA sequences that translate to the same CDR3.

How the authors handled the data: For nucleated cells, counts were estimated from reference gene primer amplification. Assay used: immunoSEQ multiplex PCR; TCRdb lists only in-frame clones, some missing. D and trimming come from the DNA, and the V and J calls and clone size come from that table. The sample lists some 58,000 clones, approximately 77% occurring once. The sequenced sample was peripheral blood. The sequence came from a human donor in a cohort sampled during active COVID-19.

The CDR3 region has the DNA TGCGCCAGCAGCTTGGATCCGGGCTCCTACGAGCAGTACTTC. As protein: CASSLDPGSYEQYF. The chain links TRBV5-1 to TRBJ2-7; D remains ambiguous. This CDR3 spans 14 amino acids. Per germline, CDR1 SGHRS and CDR2 YFSETQ. V dropped 0 bases and J dropped 0 bases, with 7 bases sitting between them.